The T cell receptor (beta chain) described here comes from a study of human T cells and chemical hapten exposure. Per germline, CDR1 SGDLS and CDR2 YYNGEE. There are 14 residues in the CDR3. Trimming removed 3 bases from V and 3 bases from J, with 9 bases in between. Sample time point: patch test 1, 2 weeks after DPC sensitization. The treatment denotes: therapeutic diphenylcyclopropenone sensitization with weekly scalp DPC. Blood draws came before every patch-test application. TCRdb processed the RACE reads anew with MiXCR; each CDR3 protein has one entry. This sample has roughly 200,000 distinct CDR3 sequences, with more than 20% found just once.

This TCR came from a woman aged 45-60 years with alopecia areata. Some clones in this sample may be carry-over from other donors' samples. The chain combines TRBV9 with TRBJ2-2; TRBD2 might be the D (6 bases). The sequencing here drew on whole blood, taken in connection with sensitization to the hapten diphenylcyclopropenone (DPC). Written as DNA, the CDR3 is TGTGCCAGCAGCGGGGGACTTCACACCGGGGAGCTGTTTTTT. This encodes CASSGGLHTGELFF.